This record covers a single T cell receptor beta chain. This clonotype was found a few times. Its antigen is currently not known. Per-nucleotide qualities are absent, and no much larger clonotype sits a single base away. Looking up the germline V gene yields CDR1 SGHVS and CDR2 FNYEAQ. The CDR3 runs 15 residues from the cysteine to the phenylalanine. CDR3 DNA only is kept here, 45 bases in frame from base 1. At the junction V is shortened by 5 bases and J by 5 bases; bases outside the gene matches: 4. Interpreted using the paper, the treatment or condition label stands for: in vitro stimulation with specific CMV peptide epitopes to enrich CMV-specific T cells. The sample is drawn from a study of T cell repertoires in cytomegalovirus infection (dated by TCRdb to the late 2010s). Concerning the study at large: Alongside well-studied HLA-B-restricted epitopes, the peptide stimulations were aimed at recently identified HLA-C-restricted CMV epitopes, whose presentation resists viral immunomodulation. Donor HLA type was relevant to the analysis, as public TCR beta signatures indicated carriage of CMV infection together with the matching HLA type.

Sequencing relied on an Illumina HiSeq 1500. TCRdb trimmed the raw reads at Q25, called clones with MiXCR and kept productive beta chains. Each entry is one CDR3 protein sequence, shown with its most common DNA and genes. This sample holds approximately 910,000 distinct CDR3 sequences; about a third were observed only once. Around an eighth of the sample is taken by the ten largest. Study-wide findings and limitations: In the ex vivo response, HLA-C-restricted CMV-specific TCR beta clonotypes were dominant, and in two of eight donors the single most frequent clonotype came from this HLA-C-restricted group. Carriers of CMV infection plus the relevant HLA type were discriminated by the cumulative frequency of public TCR beta family members in the study cohort and in an independent roughly 400-donor cohort.

The source material was cultured CD8+ T cells from PBMCs, sampled from culture after CMV antigen stimulation. The receptor was isolated from a human donor in good health (CMV status not recorded). Some clones in this sample may be carry-over from other donors' samples. This sequence uses TRBV7-6 and TRBJ2-1, with 12 middle bases fitting TRBD2. This receptor has the CDR3 CASSDLAGGNNEQFF. The DNA sequence is as follows: TGTGCCAGCAGCGACCTAGCGGGGGGGAACAATGAGCAGTTCTTC.